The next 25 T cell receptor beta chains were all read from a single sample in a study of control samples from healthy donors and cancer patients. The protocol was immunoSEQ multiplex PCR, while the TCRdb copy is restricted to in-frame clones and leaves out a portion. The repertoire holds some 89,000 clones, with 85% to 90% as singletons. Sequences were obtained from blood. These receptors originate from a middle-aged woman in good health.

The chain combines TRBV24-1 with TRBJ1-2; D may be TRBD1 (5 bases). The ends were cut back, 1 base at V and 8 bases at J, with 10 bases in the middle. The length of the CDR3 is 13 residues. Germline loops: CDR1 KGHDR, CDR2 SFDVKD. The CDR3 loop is CATSDLRGGGYTF. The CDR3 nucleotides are TGTGCCACCAGTGATTTACGGGGCGGAGGCTACACCTTC.

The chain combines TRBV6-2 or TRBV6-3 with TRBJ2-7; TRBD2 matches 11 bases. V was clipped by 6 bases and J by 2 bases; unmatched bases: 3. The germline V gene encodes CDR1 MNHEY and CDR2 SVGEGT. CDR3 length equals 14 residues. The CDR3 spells CASSLAGGPYEQYF. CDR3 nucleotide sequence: TGTGCCAGCAGCTTAGCGGGGGGGCCCTACGAGCAGTACTTC.

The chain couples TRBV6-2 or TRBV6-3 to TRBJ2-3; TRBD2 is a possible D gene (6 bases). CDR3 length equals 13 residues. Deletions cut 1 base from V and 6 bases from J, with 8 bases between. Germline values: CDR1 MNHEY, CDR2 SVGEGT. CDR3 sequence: CASSYWRVDTQYF. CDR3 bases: TGTGCCAGCAGTTACTGGAGGGTCGATACGCAGTATTTT.

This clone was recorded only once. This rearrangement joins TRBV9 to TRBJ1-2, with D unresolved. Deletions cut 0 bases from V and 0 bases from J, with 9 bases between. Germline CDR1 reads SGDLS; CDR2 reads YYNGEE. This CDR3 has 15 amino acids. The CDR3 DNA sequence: TGTGCCAGCAGCGTAGATTTGTCAGCTAACTATGGCTACACCTTC. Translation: CASSVDLSANYGYTF.

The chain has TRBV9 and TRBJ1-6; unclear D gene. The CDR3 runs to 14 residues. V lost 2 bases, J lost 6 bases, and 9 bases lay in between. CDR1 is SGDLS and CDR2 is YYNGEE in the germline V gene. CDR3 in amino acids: CASSVGGSNSPLHF. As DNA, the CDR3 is TGTGCCAGCAGCGTGGGCGGATCTAATTCACCCCTCCACTTT.

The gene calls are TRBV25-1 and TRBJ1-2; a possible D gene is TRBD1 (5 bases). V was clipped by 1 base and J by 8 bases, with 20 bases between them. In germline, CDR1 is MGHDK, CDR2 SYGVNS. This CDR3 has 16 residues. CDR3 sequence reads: CASSESMGLPSEGYTF. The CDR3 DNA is TGTGCCAGCAGTGAATCGATGGGACTCCCATCGGAAGGCTACACCTTC.

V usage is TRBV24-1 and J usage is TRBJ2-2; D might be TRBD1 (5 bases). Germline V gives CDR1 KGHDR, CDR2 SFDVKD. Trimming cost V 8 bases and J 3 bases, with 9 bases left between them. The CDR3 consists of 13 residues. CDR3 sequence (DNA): TGTGCCACCAAATCGACAGACACCGGGGAGCTGTTTTTT. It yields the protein CATKSTDTGELFF.

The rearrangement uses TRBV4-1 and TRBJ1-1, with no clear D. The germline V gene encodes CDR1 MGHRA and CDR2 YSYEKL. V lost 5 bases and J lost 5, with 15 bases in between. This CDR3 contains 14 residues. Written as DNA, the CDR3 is TGCGCCAGCAGCTCCAGCCCGGGAGGGACTGAAGCTTTCTTT. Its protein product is CASSSSPGGTEAFF.

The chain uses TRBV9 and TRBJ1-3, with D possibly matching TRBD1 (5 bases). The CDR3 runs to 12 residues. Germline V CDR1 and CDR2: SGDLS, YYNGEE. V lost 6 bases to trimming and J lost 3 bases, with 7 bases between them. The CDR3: CASMGDGNTIYF. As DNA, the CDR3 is TGTGCCAGCATGGGGGATGGAAACACCATATATTTT.

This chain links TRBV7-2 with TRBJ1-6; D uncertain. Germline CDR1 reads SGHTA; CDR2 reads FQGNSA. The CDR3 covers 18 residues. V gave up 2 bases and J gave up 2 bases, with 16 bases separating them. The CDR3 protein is CASSLRMQSGTYNSPLHF. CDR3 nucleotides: TGTGCCAGCAGCTTAAGGATGCAATCAGGAACCTATAATTCACCCCTCCACTTT.

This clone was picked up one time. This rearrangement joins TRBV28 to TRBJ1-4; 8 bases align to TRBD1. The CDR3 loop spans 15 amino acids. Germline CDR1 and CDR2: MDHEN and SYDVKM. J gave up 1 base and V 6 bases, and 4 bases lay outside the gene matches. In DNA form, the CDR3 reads TGTGCCAGCAGCCCTACAGGGGGAACTAATGAAAAACTGTTTTTT. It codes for CASSPTGGTNEKLFF.

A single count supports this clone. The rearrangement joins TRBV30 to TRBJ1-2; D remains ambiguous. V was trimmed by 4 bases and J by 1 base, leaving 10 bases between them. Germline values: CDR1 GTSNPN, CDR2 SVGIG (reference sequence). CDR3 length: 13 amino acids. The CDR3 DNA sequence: TGTGCCTGGAATTCGGGGATTAACTATGGCTACACCTTC. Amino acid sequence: CAWNSGINYGYTF.

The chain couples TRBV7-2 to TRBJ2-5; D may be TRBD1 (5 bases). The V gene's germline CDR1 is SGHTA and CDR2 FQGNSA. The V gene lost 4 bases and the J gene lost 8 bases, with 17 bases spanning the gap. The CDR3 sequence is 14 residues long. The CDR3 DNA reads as TGTGCCAGCAGCTCAGAGACGGACATTCTTACCCAGTACTTC. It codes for CASSSETDILTQYF.

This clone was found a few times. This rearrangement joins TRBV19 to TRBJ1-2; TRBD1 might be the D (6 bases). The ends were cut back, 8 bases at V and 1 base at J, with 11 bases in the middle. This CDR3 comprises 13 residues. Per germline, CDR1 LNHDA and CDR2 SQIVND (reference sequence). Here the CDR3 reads CASGDTFNYGYTF. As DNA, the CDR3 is TGTGCCAGTGGGGACACGTTTAACTATGGCTACACCTTC.

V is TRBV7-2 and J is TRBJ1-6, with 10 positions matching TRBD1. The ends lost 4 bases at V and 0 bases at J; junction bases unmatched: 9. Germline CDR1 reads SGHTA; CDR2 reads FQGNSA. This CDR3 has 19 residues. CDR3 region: CASSSTGTGVSSYNSPLHF. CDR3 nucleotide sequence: TGTGCCAGCAGCTCAACCGGGACAGGGGTCAGCTCCTATAATTCACCCCTCCACTTT.

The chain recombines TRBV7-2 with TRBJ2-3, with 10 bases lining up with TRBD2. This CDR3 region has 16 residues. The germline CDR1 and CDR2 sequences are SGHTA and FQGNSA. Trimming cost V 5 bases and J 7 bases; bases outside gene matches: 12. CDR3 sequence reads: CASSLAIAGGGNTQYF. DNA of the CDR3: TGTGCCAGCAGCCTCGCGATAGCGGGGGGAGGGAATACGCAGTATTTT.

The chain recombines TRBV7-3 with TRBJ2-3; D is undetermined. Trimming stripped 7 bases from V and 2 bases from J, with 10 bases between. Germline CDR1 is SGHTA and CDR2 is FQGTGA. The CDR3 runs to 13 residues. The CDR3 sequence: CASKETNTDTQYF. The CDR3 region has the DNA TGTGCCAGCAAGGAGACCAACACAGATACGCAGTATTTT. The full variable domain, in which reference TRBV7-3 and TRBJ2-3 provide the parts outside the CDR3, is GAGVSQTPSNKVTEKGKYVELRCDPISGHTALYWYRQSLGQGPEFLIYFQGTGAADDSGLPNDRFFAVRPEGSVSTLKIQRTERGDSAVYLCASKETNTDTQYFGPGTRLTVL.

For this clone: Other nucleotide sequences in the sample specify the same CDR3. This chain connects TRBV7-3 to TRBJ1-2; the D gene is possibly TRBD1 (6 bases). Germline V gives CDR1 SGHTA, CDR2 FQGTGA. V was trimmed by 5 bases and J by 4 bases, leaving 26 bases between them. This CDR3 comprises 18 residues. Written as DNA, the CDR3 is TGTGCCAGCAGCCCCCGGGCCGCGGGGGCGGGGGGTGGCTATGGCTACACCTTC. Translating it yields CASSPRAAGAGGGYGYTF.

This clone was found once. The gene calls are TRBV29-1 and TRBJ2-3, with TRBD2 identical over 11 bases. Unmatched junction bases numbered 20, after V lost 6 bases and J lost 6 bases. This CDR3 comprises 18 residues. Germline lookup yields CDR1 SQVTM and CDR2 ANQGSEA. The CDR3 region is CSVLPLGVAGGFFDTQYF. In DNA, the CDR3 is TGCAGCGTCCTCCCTTTGGGGGTAGCGGGGGGGTTTTTCGATACGCAGTATTTT.

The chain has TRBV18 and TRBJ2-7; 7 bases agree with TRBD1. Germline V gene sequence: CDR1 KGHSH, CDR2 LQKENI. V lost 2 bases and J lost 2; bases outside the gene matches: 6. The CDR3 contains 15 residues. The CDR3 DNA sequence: TGTGCCAGCTCACCATCGACAGGGAGCACCTACGAGCAGTACTTC. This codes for CASSPSTGSTYEQYF.

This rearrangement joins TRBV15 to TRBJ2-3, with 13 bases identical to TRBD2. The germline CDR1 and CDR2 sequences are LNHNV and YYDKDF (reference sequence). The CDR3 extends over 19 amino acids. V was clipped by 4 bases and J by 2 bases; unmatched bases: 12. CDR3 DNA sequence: TGTGCCACCAGCACGGGGACTAGCGGGGCGGAATTACTCACAGATACGCAGTATTTT. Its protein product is CATSTGTSGAELLTDTQYF.

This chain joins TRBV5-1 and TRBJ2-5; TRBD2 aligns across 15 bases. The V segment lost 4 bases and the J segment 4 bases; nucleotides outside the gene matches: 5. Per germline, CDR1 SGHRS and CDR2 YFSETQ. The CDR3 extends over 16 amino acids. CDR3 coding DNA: TGCGCCAGCAGCCTCGGACTAGCGGGGGGGCGAGAGACCCAGTACTTC. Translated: CASSLGLAGGRETQYF.

CDR3 DNA sequence: TGTGCCAGCCCCCCGCTTGACGAGCAGTACTTC. Translating it yields CASPPLDEQYF. The chain carries TRBV21-1 and TRBJ2-7. TRBV21-1 is a pseudogene. The CDR3 has 11 amino acids.

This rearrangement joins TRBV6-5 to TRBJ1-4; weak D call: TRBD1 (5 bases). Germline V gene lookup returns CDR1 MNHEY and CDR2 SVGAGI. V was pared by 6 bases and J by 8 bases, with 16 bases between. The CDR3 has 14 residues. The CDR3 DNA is TGTGCCAGCAGCAGGGTAATGGGAGACGAAAAACTGTTTTTT. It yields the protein CASSRVMGDEKLFF.

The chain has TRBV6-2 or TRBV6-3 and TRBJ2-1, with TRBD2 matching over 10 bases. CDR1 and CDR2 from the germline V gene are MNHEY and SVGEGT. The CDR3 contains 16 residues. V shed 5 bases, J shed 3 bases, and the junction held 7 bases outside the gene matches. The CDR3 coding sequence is TGTGCCAGCAGTGCCCAAACTAGCGGGGTCTACAATGAGCAGTTCTTC. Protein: CASSAQTSGVYNEQFF.